This T cell receptor (beta chain) was captured in a study of cytomegalovirus exposure and HLA in healthy donors. With respect to this clone: Its target is unknown.

CDR3 length equals 18 residues. Germline V lookup: CDR1 LGHNT, CDR2 FRNRAP. Trimming took 2 bases from V and 9 from J; bases not matched to a gene: 17. These donors were members of the approximately 120-subject validation cohort, a group separate from the roughly 670-subject first cohort. TCRdb keeps only in-frame clones here, not all; method: immunoSEQ multiplex PCR. This table holds 60,000 to 70,000 clones, around 89% found once. Study-wide findings and caveats: Usually a TCR sequence was rare, but some public TCRs were found in many donors. The TCR clusters that emerged in the first cohort tended, a later analysis found, to co-occur in the approximately 130 validation repertoires.

Sequencing was carried out using PBMCs. The TCR sequence derives from a woman under 30 in good health and CMV-seronegative. The chain carries TRBV12-5 and TRBJ2-1, with TRBD2 identical over 9 bases. CDR3 sequence (DNA): TGTGCTAGTGGTTTGCGCCCCCATAGCGGGGGCCCGGGAAGTGAGCAGTTCTTC. This sequence encodes CASGLRPHSGGPGSEQFF.